The source of this T cell receptor beta chain is a study of STAT5B mutations in CD4+ large granular lymphocyte leukemia. Study outcomes and limitations: Without HLA matching, higher CD4+ than CD8+ T-LGLL clonality could reflect small sample size. Without putative leukemic clones, patient CD4-sorted repertoires remained more clonal than healthy CD4+ repertoires.

Original methodology: Productive clonotypes were detectable down to 2.59 x 10-5 frequency. Clones were read by immunoSEQ multiplex PCR, and TCRdb kept only the in-frame ones, dropping some. That table is the source of V, J and clone size, and D and trimming were worked out from the DNA. Counted here are about 40,000 clones, roughly 79% occurring once; the ten biggest clones make up around 3.3%. A word on this clone: Its cognate antigen is unknown.

The TCR originated in a human donor in good health. Sequencing was done on a sample of CD4+ T cells from blood buffy coats.

CDR3 loop: CASSSRRGYEQYF. The CDR3 DNA reads as TGTGCCAGCAGCTCCCGCCGGGGGTACGAGCAGTACTTC. This chain uses TRBV9 with TRBJ2-7; the D gene is possibly TRBD2 (6 bases). V lost 4 bases and J lost 4, with 12 bases in between. CDR3 length: 13 residues. Germline lookup yields CDR1 SGDLS and CDR2 YYNGEE.